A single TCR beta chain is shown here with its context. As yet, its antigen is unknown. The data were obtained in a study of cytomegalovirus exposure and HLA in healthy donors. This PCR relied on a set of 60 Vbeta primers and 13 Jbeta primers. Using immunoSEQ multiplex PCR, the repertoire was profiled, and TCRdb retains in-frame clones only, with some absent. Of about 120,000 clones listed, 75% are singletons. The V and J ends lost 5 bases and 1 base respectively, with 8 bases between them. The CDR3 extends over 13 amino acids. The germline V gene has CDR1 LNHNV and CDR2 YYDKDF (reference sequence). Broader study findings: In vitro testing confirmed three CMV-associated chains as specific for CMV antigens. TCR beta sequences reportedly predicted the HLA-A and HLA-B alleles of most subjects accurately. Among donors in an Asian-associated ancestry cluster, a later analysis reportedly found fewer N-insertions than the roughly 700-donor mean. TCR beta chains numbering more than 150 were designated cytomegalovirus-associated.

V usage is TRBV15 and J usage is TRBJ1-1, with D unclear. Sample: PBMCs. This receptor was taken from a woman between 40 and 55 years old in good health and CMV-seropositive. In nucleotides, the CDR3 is TGTGCCACCAGCGAGGCCGGGAACACTGAAGCTTTCTTT. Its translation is CATSEAGNTEAFF.